These T cell receptor beta chains were read from a single sample in a study of blood T cell repertoires in COVID-19. The repertoire was sequenced with immunoSEQ multiplex PCR; TCRdb's copy has only in-frame clones and lacks some. The table has about 310,000 clones, approximately 86% seen once. Specimen: peripheral blood. The receptors come from a man between 18 and 29 years old with active or convalescent COVID-19. Each CDR3 is given with its conserved first and last residue. D genes are given only for firm matches. Where a row states a size, it is once, few, many or the class of an expanded clone; other rows omit it.

TRBV7-9	NA	NA	TRBJ2-7	CASSQGSNSYEQYF	TGTGCCAGCAGCCAGGGGAGCAACTCCTACGAGCAGTACTTC
TRBV19	NA	NA	TRBJ2-3	CASSISETDTQYF	TGTGCCAGTAGTATATCGGAGACAGATACGCAGTATTTT
TRBV18	TRBD1	many	TRBJ1-1	CASSPWDSNTEAFF	TGTGCCAGCTCCCCTTGGGACAGTAACACTGAAGCTTTCTTT
TRBV4-3	NA	NA	TRBJ1-1	CASSHAQDTEAFF	TGCGCCAGCAGCCACGCACAGGATACTGAAGCTTTCTTT
TRBV5-6	TRBD1	NA	TRBJ2-3	CASSLFQGATDTQYF	TGTGCCAGCAGCTTGTTCCAGGGGGCAACAGATACGCAGTATTTT
TRBV3-1/TRBV3-2	NA	NA	TRBJ2-1	CASSQDWARAYNEQFF	TGTGCCAGCAGCCAAGACTGGGCCAGGGCCTACAATGAGCAGTTCTTC
TRBV5-6	NA	NA	TRBJ1-2	CASSLWAHPIYGYTF	TGTGCCAGCAGCTTGTGGGCACATCCCATTTATGGCTACACCTTC
TRBV6-1	TRBD2	NA	TRBJ2-5	CASSEFWTSGSETQYF	TGTGCCAGCAGTGAATTTTGGACTAGCGGGAGTGAGACCCAGTACTTC
TRBV7-2	NA	NA	TRBJ1-1	CVGRDTEAFF	TGTGTAGGCAGGGACACTGAAGCTTTCTTT
TRBV6-1	TRBD2	once	TRBJ2-2	CASSELVGRVELFF	TGTGCCAGCAGTGAATTAGTAGGGAGGGTGGAGCTGTTTTTT
TRBV7-6	NA	NA	TRBJ2-7	CASSLQGAPSYEQYF	TGTGCCAGCAGCCTACAGGGAGCCCCCTCCTACGAGCAGTACTTC
TRBV3-1/TRBV3-2	NA	NA	TRBJ1-6	CASSQDTVAGVFPLHF	TGTGCCAGCAGCCAAGATACAGTGGCTGGTGTATTTCCCCTCCACTTT
TRBV12-3/TRBV12-4	TRBD2	NA	TRBJ2-1	CASSPEAGLEQFF	TGTGCCAGCAGCCCGGAAGCGGGGTTAGAGCAGTTCTTC